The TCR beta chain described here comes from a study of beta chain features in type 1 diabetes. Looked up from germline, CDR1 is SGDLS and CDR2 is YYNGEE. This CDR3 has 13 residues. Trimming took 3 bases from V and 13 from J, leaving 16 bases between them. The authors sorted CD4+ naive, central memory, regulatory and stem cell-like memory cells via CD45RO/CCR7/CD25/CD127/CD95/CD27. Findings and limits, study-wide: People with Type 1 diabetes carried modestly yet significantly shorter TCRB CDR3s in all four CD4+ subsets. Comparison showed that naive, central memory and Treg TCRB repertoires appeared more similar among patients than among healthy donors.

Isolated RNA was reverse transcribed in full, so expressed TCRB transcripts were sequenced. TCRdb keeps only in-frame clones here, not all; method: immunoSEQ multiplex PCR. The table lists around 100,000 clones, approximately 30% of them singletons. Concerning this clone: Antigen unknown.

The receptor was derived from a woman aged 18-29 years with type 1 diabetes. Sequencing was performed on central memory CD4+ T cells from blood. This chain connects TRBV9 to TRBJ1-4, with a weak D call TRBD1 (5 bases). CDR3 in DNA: TGTGCCAGCAGCGGAAGCGGGGGAGGAAGACTGTTTTTT. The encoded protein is CASSGSGGGRLFF. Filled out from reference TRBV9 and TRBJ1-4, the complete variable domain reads DSGVTQTPKHLITATGQRVTLRCSPRSGDLSVYWYQQSLDQGLQFLIQYYNGEERAKGNILERFSAQQFPDLHSELNLSSLELGDSALYFCASSGSGGGRLFFGSGTQLSVL.